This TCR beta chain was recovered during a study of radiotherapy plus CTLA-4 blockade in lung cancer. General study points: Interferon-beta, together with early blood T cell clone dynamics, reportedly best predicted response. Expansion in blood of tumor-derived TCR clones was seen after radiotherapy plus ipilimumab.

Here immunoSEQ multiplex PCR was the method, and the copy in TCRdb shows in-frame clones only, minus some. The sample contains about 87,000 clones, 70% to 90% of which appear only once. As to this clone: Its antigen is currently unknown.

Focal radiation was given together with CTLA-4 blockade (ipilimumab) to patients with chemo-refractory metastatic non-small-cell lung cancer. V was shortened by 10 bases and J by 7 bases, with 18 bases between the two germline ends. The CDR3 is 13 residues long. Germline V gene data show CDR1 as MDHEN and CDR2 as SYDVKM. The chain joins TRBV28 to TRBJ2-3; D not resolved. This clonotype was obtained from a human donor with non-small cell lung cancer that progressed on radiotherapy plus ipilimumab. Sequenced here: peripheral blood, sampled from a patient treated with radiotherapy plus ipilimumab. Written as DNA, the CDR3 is TGTGCCACCAAACAGCCAGGCACCCATACGCAGTATTTT. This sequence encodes CATKQPGTHTQYF.